One and the same sample provided the 16 T cell receptor beta chains below, sequenced in a study of identical twins. Using its own MiXCR run on the 5' RACE reads, TCRdb lists one record per CDR3 protein. The data contain hundreds of thousands of distinct CDR3 sequences, 8.5% to 9.5% of them singletons. The same sample was also studied in work on yellow fever vaccine responses in identical twins.

Input material: PBMCs. The source of these receptors is a woman under 30 in good health.

The chain couples TRBV5-6 to TRBJ2-2, with 9 bases fitting TRBD1. There are 16 residues in the CDR3. Germline assignment: CDR1 SGHDT and CDR2 YYEEEE. V lost 2 bases, J lost 4 bases, and 6 bases stayed unmatched. CDR3 residues: CASSFTGTGSTGELFF. Written as DNA, the CDR3 is TGTGCCAGCAGCTTCACCGGGACAGGGTCCACCGGGGAGCTGTTTTTT.

This clonotype was detected once. At one end, the junction sequence differs from germline, possibly due to a read error. This chain joins TRBV7-7 and TRBJ2-1; 8 bases fit TRBD2. The CDR3 extends over 13 amino acids. Germline lookup yields CDR1 SSHAT and CDR2 FNYEAQ (reference sequence). In DNA form, the CDR3 reads TGTGCTAGCAGCCGTAGCGGGGACAATGAGCAGTTCTTC. This codes for CASSRSGDNEQFF. Filled out from reference TRBV7-7 and TRBJ2-1, the complete variable domain reads GAGVSQSPRYKVTKRGQDVTLRCDPISSHATLYWYQQALGQGPEFLTYFNYEAQPDKSGLPSDRFSAERPEGSISTLTIQRTEQRDSAMYRCASSRSGDNEQFFGPGTRLTVL.

The chain employs TRBV5-8 and TRBJ2-7; either TRBD1 or TRBD2 may supply D (6 bases each). The CDR3 length is 12 residues. The germline CDR1 and CDR2 sequences are SGHTS and YDEGEE. V was clipped by 4 bases and J by 5 bases, with 10 bases between them. CDR3 nucleotide sequence: TGTGCCAGCAGCGGGGGCGGGGACGAGCAGTACTTC. This codes for CASSGGGDEQYF.

In its sample, this clonotype was seen a few times. The chain employs TRBV24-1 and TRBJ2-7; no reliable D call. Deletions cut 4 bases from V and 4 bases from J, with 10 bases between. The CDR3 is 13 residues long. CDR1 is KGHDR, CDR2 SFDVKD, per germline. CDR3 nucleotides: TGTGCCACCAGTGACCCATGGGGTTACGAGCAGTACTTC. Translated: CATSDPWGYEQYF.

This clonotype showed up just a few times. This sequence joins TRBV12-3 or TRBV12-4 and TRBJ2-7; tentatively, D is TRBD1 (7 bases). The CDR3 spans 13 residues. V lost 0 bases and J lost 6, with 9 bases in between. The CDR3 coding sequence is TGTGCCAGCAGTTTAGCGCAGGGGGGCGAGCAGTACTTC. Residues: CASSLAQGGEQYF.

CDR3 in DNA: TGTGCCAGCAGCTTGGCCGCGGGAGCAGGGGATACGCAGTATTTT. Translating it yields CASSLAAGAGDTQYF. The chain is built from TRBV5-6 and TRBJ2-3; 7 bases map to TRBD2. V was clipped by 0 bases and J by 6 bases; unmatched bases: 7. CDR1 is SGHDT, CDR2 YYEEEE, per germline. This CDR3 region has 15 residues.

This clonotype has a count of ten or more. The genes are TRBV7-9 and TRBJ2-7; 8 positions match TRBD1. This CDR3 is 16 amino acids long. V trimming: 2 bases; J trimming: 5 bases; junction bases outside the gene matches: 11. The germline V gene has CDR1 SEHNR and CDR2 FQNEAQ (reference sequence). CDR3 protein: CASSLSPGQGRDEQYF. The CDR3 DNA reads TGTGCCAGCAGCTTATCCCCCGGACAGGGTAGGGACGAGCAGTACTTC. The whole variable domain, remainder taken from reference TRBV7-9 and TRBJ2-7, is DTGVSQNPRHKITKRGQNVTFRCDPISEHNRLYWYRQTLGQGPEFLTYFQNEAQLEKSRLLSDRFSAERPKGSFSTLEIQRTEQGDSAMYLCASSLSPGQGRDEQYFGPGTRLTVT.

This clonotype occurred a few times. The chain joins TRBV5-1 to TRBJ2-5; 9 bases match TRBD2. The ends lost 4 bases at V and 0 bases at J; junction bases unmatched: 1. The CDR3 spans 14 residues. Per germline, CDR1 SGHRS and CDR2 YFSETQ. The CDR3, as DNA: TGCGCCAGCAGCCGCGGGGGGGACCAAGAGACCCAGTACTTC. Protein sequence: CASSRGGDQETQYF.

The J gene is TRBJ2-7, the V gene TRBV6-5, with D maybe TRBD1 (6 bases). Germline CDR1 is MNHEY and CDR2 is SVGAGI. The germline V and J ends were trimmed by 4 bases and 3 bases, with 25 bases remaining between them. The CDR3 has 18 residues. The CDR3 DNA is TGTGCCAGCAGTTTGGACATACCATCGACAGGCCCTTTCTACGAGCAGTACTTC. It yields the protein CASSLDIPSTGPFYEQYF.

This clonotype was detected a few times. V and J are TRBV15 and TRBJ2-4, with 7 nucleotides matching TRBD2. CDR3 length: 16 amino acids. After removal of 4 bases from V and 2 bases from J, the junction contained 8 bases not matched to a gene. Looked up from germline, CDR1 is LNHNV and CDR2 is YYDKDF (reference sequence). Here the CDR3 DNA reads TGTGCCACCAGCAAACCTCGCGGGGGAACCAAAAACATTCAGTACTTC. Encoded protein: CATSKPRGGTKNIQYF.

The chain carries TRBV3-1 and TRBJ2-1; tentative D call: TRBD2 (6 bases). The CDR3 spans 15 residues. Germline loops: CDR1 LGHDT, CDR2 YNNKEL (reference sequence). V was trimmed by 0 bases and J by 4 bases, leaving 10 bases between them. In nucleotides, the CDR3 is TGTGCCAGCAGCCAAGAGGGGCGGGAATACAATGAGCAGTTCTTC. Translating gives CASSQEGREYNEQFF.

The rearrangement joins TRBV4-3 to TRBJ2-5; TRBD2 matches 9 bases. Germline CDR1 LGHNA, CDR2 YSLEER. V shed 0 bases, J shed 5 bases, and the junction held 16 bases outside the gene matches. The CDR3 has 19 residues. The CDR3 region has the DNA TGCGCCAGCAGCCAAGATCTCGAGTCTAGCGGGATAATTCGGGAGACCCAGTACTTC. It translates to CASSQDLESSGIIRETQYF.

This clonotype was detected many times. The chain couples TRBV12-3 or TRBV12-4 to TRBJ2-7, with a weak D call TRBD1 (5 bases). This CDR3 contains 14 residues. Trimming took 4 bases from V and 1 from J, leaving 11 bases between them. CDR3 region: CASSSPPGSYEQYF. CDR3 DNA: TGTGCCAGCAGTTCTCCCCCAGGGTCCTACGAGCAGTACTTC.

At least ten counts were recorded for this clonotype. V and J are TRBV7-6 and TRBJ2-2; TRBD2 aligns across 11 bases. Trimming removed 3 bases from V and 3 bases from J; junction bases left unmatched: 3. There are 16 residues in the CDR3. The germline V gene has CDR1 SGHVS and CDR2 FNYEAQ. The CDR3 coding sequence is TGTGCCAGCAGCTTTACTAGCGGGAGTTACACCGGGGAGCTGTTTTTT. This codes for CASSFTSGSYTGELFF.

The rearrangement uses TRBV7-8 and TRBJ2-3; weak D call: TRBD2 (6 bases). Trimming shortened V by 1 base and J by 5 bases, and 19 bases separated the two germline ends. This CDR3 has 17 residues. Germline values: CDR1 SGHVS, CDR2 FQNEAQ. The CDR3 loop reads CASSLGASPGLVDTQYF. CDR3 DNA: TGTGCCAGCAGCTTAGGGGCCAGCCCGGGACTGGTAGATACGCAGTATTTT.

In this sample, this clonotype turned up a few times. The chain has TRBV5-1 and TRBJ2-2, with unresolved D. The CDR3 is made up of 13 amino acids. Looked up from germline, CDR1 is SGHRS and CDR2 is YFSETQ. V lost 0 bases to trimming and J lost 11 bases, with 11 bases between them. The CDR3 spells CASSLAREVELFF. In nucleotides, the CDR3 is TGCGCCAGCAGCTTGGCTAGGGAAGTCGAGCTGTTTTTT.